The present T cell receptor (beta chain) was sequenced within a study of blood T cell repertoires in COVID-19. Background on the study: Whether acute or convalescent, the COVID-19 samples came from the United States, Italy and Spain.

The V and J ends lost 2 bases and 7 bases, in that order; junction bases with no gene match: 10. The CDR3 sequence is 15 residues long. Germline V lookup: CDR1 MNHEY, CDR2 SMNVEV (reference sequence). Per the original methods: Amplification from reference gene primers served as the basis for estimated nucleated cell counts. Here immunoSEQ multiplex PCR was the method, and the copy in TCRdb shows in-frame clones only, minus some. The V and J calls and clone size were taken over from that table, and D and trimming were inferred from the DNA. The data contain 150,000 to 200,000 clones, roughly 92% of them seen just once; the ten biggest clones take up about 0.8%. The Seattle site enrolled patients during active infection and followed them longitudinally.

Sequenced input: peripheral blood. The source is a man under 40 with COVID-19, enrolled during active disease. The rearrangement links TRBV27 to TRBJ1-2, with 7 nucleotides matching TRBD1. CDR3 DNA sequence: TGTGCCAGCAGTTTACAGGGGGACTCGTCGGGTGGCTACACCTTC. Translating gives CASSLQGDSSGGYTF.